This entry describes one T cell receptor (beta chain). The antigen remains undetermined. Busulfan-fludarabine conditioning, marrow transplant, and cyclophosphamide on days +3 and +4 were administered. This specimen comes from a study of T cells after posttransplantation cyclophosphamide. Study results and limitations: Recipient CMV seropositivity and CMV reactivation strongly tracked TRB clonality. Donor-recipient repertoire similarity was low at 1-2 months, rising over year one. Tissue-infiltrating T cells from skin or gut overlapped little with blood T cells.

TCRdb keeps only in-frame clones here, not all; method: immunoSEQ multiplex PCR. The top ten hold under 65% of the sample, which has more than 1,500 clones, approximately 71% seen once. The CDR3 runs to 11 residues. V was clipped by 6 bases and J by 9 bases; unmatched bases: 2. Per the germline V gene, CDR1 is LNHDA and CDR2 is SQIVND (reference sequence). The specimen was CD8+ T cells sorted from PBMCs, collected 242 days after a stem cell transplant with posttransplant cyclophosphamide. The genes are TRBV19 and TRBJ2-1; 7 nucleotides match TRBD1. The clonotype comes from a young adult male patient who received an allogeneic stem cell transplant from a related donor, was CMV-positive, and had no GVHD. A share of the T cells may be of graft donor origin. The CDR3 bases are TGTGCCAGTAGCACAGGGGTTGAGCAGTTCTTC. Translating gives CASSTGVEQFF.